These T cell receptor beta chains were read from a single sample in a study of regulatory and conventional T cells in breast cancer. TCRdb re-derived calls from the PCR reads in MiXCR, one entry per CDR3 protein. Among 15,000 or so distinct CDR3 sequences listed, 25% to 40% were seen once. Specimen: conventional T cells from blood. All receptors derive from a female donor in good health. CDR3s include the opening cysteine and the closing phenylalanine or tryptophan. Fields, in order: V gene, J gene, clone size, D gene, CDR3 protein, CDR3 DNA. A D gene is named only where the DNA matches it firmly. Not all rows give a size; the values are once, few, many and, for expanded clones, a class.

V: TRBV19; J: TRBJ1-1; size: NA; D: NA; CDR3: CASSIVANTEAFF; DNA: TGTGCCAGTAGTATAGTCGCGAACACTGAAGCTTTCTTT
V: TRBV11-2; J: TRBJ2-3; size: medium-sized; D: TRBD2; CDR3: CASSYLAGGTTDTQYF; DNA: TGTGCCAGCAGCTACTTAGCGGGGGGAACCACAGATACGCAGTATTTT
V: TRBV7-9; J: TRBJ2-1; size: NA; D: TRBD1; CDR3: CASSLGTGAIYNEQFF; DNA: TGTGCCAGCAGCTTAGGAACAGGGGCCATCTACAATGAGCAGTTCTTC
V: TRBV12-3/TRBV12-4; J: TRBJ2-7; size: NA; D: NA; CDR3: CASSPSRGLVYEQYF; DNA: TGTGCCAGCAGCCCATCGAGGGGTTTGGTCTACGAGCAGTACTTC
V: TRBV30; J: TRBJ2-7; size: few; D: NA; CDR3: CAWSGTGGGEAYEQYF; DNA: TGTGCCTGGAGTGGAACCGGTGGGGGAGAGGCCTACGAGCAGTACTTC
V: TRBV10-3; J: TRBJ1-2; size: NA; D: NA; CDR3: CAITSRQDGYGYTF; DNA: TGTGCCATCACCTCCCGACAGGACGGCTATGGCTACACCTTC
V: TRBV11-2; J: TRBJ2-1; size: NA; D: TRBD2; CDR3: CASSTLGGRAYNEQFF; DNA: TGTGCCAGCAGCACCCTCGGCGGGAGGGCCTACAATGAGCAGTTCTTC
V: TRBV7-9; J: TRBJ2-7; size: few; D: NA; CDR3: CASSLVSDEQYF; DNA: TGTGCCAGCAGCTTAGTCTCGGACGAGCAGTACTTC
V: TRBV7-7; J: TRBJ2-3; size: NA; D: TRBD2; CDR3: CASSLAGVADTQYF; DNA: TGTGCTAGCAGCTTAGCGGGGGTGGCAGATACGCAGTATTTT
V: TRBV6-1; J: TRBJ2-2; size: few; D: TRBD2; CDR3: CATAVAGDRGELFF; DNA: TGTGCCACCGCGGTAGCGGGAGATCGCGGGGAGCTGTTTTTT
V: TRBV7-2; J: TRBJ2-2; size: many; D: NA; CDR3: CASSWEGFDGELFF; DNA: TGTGCCAGCAGCTGGGAAGGGTTCGACGGGGAGCTGTTTTTT
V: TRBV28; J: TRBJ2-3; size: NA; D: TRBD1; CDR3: CASSSHPGGASTDTQYF; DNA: TGTGCCAGCAGTTCCCACCCAGGGGGTGCTAGCACAGATACGCAGTATTTT
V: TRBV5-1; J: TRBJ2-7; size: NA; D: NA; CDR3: CASSRQGTDYEQYF; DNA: TGCGCCAGCAGTCGCCAGGGGACGGACTACGAGCAGTACTTC
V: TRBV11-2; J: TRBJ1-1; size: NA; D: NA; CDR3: CASSRPTEGTEAFF; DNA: TGTGCCAGCAGCCGTCCGACGGAGGGCACTGAAGCTTTCTTT
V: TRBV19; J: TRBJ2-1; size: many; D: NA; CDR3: CASSIISSTHEQFF; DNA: TGTGCCAGTAGTATAATTTCCTCAACCCATGAGCAGTTCTTC
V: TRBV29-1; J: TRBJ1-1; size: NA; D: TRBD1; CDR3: CSAGQGANTEAFF; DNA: TGCAGCGCAGGACAGGGGGCGAACACTGAAGCTTTCTTT
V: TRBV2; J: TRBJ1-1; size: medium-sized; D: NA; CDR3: CASSRDTSMNTEAFF; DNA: TGTGCCAGCAGCCGGGACACTAGCATGAACACTGAAGCTTTCTTT
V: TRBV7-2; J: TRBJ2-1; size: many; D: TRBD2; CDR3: CASSLVAGTSNNEQFF; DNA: TGTGCCAGCAGCTTAGTAGCCGGGACTAGCAACAATGAGCAGTTCTTC
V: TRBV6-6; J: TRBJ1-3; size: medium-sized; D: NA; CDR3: CASSLQGGGNTIYF; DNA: TGTGCCAGCAGCCTACAGGGTGGTGGAAACACCATATATTTT
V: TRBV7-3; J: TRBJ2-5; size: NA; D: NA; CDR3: CASSLRGSGETQYF; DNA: TGTGCCAGCAGCTTAAGAGGGAGCGGAGAGACCCAGTACTTC
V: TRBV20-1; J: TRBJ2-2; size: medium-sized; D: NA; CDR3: CSARDEAGHGELFF; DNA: TGCAGTGCTAGAGATGAGGCGGGACACGGGGAGCTGTTTTTT
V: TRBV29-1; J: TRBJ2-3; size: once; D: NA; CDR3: CSVEDRTSGRTQYF; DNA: TGCAGCGTTGAAGATCGTACGAGCGGCCGTACGCAGTATTTT
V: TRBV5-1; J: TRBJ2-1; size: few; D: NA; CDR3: CASSPSSGRGNYNEQFF; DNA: TGCGCCAGCAGCCCCAGTTCCGGTAGGGGAAACTACAATGAGCAGTTCTTC
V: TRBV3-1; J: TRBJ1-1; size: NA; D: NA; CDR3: CASSQDGLGTEAFF; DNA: TGTGCCAGCAGCCAAGATGGCTTGGGCACTGAAGCTTTCTTT
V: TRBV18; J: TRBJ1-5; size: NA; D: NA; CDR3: CASSRDSNQPQHF; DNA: TGTGCCAGCTCACGTGATAGCAATCAGCCCCAGCATTTT
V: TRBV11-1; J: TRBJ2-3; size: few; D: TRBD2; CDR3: CASSSRTSGTDTQYF; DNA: TGTGCCAGCAGCTCAAGGACTAGCGGCACAGATACGCAGTATTTT
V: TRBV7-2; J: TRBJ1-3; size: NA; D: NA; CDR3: CASSSRSSGNTIYF; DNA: TGTGCCAGCAGCTCTCGGAGCTCTGGAAACACCATATATTTT